The source of this TCR beta chain is a study of CD8+ T cells in alopecia areata. Overall study context: Twice daily, treated patients received 5 to 10 mg of oral tofacitinib. Using the percentage of affected scalp area, treated patients' severity was scored.

The germline gives CDR1 LGHNA, CDR2 YNFKEQ. V was cut by 3 bases and J by 4 bases, with 11 bases left in between. The CDR3 loop spans 14 amino acids. Study-level findings and limits: Persistence of many expanded lesional clones was seen in scalp and blood during tofacitinib.

Extracted RNA was reverse transcribed, and the resulting cDNA served as sequencing template. Method: immunoSEQ multiplex PCR; TCRdb's copy keeps in-frame clones and lacks some. The sample has 250,000 to 350,000 clones; 60% are singletons. Treatment described: oral pan-JAK inhibitor, 5-10 mg twice daily. Only a few counts were recorded for this clone. As yet, its antigen is unknown. The input for sequencing was CD4+ T cells sorted from blood, taken around week 53, from a patient treated with tofacitinib. The clonotype was recovered from a human donor with alopecia areata. The V call is TRBV4-2, the J call TRBJ2-3, with D unclear. The CDR3 DNA follows: TGTGCCAGCAGCCAGCCCGGCGCGGCAGATACGCAGTATTTT. Translated: CASSQPGAADTQYF.